A single sample is the source of the 22 T cell receptor beta chains below, sequenced in a study of T cells after yellow fever vaccination. One entry per CDR3 protein, called by TCRdb with MiXCR from the 5' RACE reads. The sample shows some 300,000 distinct CDR3 sequences, roughly 10% of them seen only once. The sequencing here drew on CD4+ T cells sorted from PBMCs, taken 45 days after the yellow fever booster vaccination. These receptors were collected from a man aged 18 to 30 who received the YFV17D yellow fever vaccine.

This clonotype was detected only a few times. The gene calls are TRBV7-2 and TRBJ2-3; 7 bases line up with TRBD1. The germline gives CDR1 SGHTA, CDR2 FQGNSA. V gave up 5 bases and J gave up 0 bases; unmatched junction bases: 8. The CDR3 is 16 amino acids. CDR3 protein: CASSTSDRLSTDTQYF. CDR3 in DNA: TGTGCCAGCAGCACCTCGGACAGGTTAAGCACAGATACGCAGTATTTT. Combining the CDR3 with reference TRBV7-2 and TRBJ2-3 gives the whole variable domain GAGVSQSPSNKVTEKGKDVELRCDPISGHTALYWYRQSLGQGLEFLIYFQGNSAPDKSGLPSDRFSAERTGGSVSTLTIQRTQQEDSAVYLCASSTSDRLSTDTQYFGPGTRLTVL.

This clonotype was detected many times. The chain uses TRBV4-1 and TRBJ1-2, with 7 bases identical to TRBD1. The ends lost 2 bases at V and 0 bases at J; junction bases unmatched: 12. Looked up from germline, CDR1 is MGHRA and CDR2 is YSYEKL. This CDR3 is built from 18 residues. CDR3: CASSQRAGTAGSNYGYTF. The CDR3, as DNA: TGCGCCAGCAGCCAAAGAGCGGGGACAGCCGGCTCTAACTATGGCTACACCTTC.

The V gene is TRBV6-5, the J gene TRBJ1-1; D is possibly TRBD1 (6 bases). The V gene lost 5 bases and the J gene lost 8 bases, with 18 bases spanning the gap. This CDR3 spans 14 amino acids. The germline gives CDR1 MNHEY, CDR2 SVGAGI. For the CDR3, the DNA is TGTGCCAGCAGTCCCTCGACCGGGACAACCGAAGCTTTCTTT. This gives the protein CASSPSTGTTEAFF.

A few counts support this clonotype. The gene calls are TRBV7-2 and TRBJ1-1; the match to TRBD1 covers 7 bases. This CDR3 is built from 13 residues. The V gene's germline CDR1 is SGHTA and CDR2 FQGNSA. V lost 1 base and J lost 11; bases outside the gene matches: 7. The CDR3 region has the DNA TGTGCCAGCAGCTTAGAAGGGGGCCGGGGCGCTTTCTTT. It translates to CASSLEGGRGAFF. Looking up the rest from reference TRBV7-2 and TRBJ1-1 gives the full variable domain: GAGVSQSPSNKVTEKGKDVELRCDPISGHTALYWYRQSLGQGLEFLIYFQGNSAPDKSGLPSDRFSAERTGGSVSTLTIQRTQQEDSAVYLCASSLEGGRGAFFGQGTRLTVV.

This clonotype was seen a few times. V and J are TRBV6-5 and TRBJ2-2; tentatively, D is TRBD1 or TRBD2 (5 bases each). The CDR3 sequence is 16 residues long. Germline CDR1 reads MNHEY; CDR2 reads SVGAGI. Deletions cut 0 bases from V and 5 bases from J, with 13 bases between. The CDR3 here is CASSYSGESGTGELFF. DNA for the CDR3: TGTGCCAGCAGTTACTCGGGGGAGAGTGGGACCGGGGAGCTGTTTTTT.

This chain links TRBV4-3 with TRBJ2-5; TRBD1 aligns across 8 bases. Trimming cost V 0 bases and J 4 bases; bases outside gene matches: 13. The germline gives CDR1 LGHNA, CDR2 YSLEER. This CDR3 contains 18 residues. CDR3 amino acids: CASSQEKRRDRTGETQYF. CDR3 in DNA: TGCGCCAGCAGCCAAGAAAAGCGCCGGGACAGGACAGGAGAGACCCAGTACTTC.

The rearrangement links TRBV12-3 or TRBV12-4 to TRBJ2-2; TRBD2 might be the D (5 bases). V lost 8 bases and J lost 5, with 12 bases in between. The CDR3 is 13 residues long. CDR3 residues: CASGLSVTGELFF. The CDR3, as DNA: TGTGCCAGCGGGCTTAGCGTAACCGGGGAGCTGTTTTTT.

This clonotype was seen a few times. This chain joins TRBV4-2 and TRBJ1-2; possible D gene TRBD1, 6 bases. The CDR3 is 15 residues long. Germline lookup yields CDR1 LGHNA and CDR2 YNFKEQ. Trimming removed 1 base at V and 6 bases at J, with 15 bases between. The CDR3: CASSQGGTQSHGYTF. CDR3 bases: TGTGCCAGCAGCCAAGGAGGGACACAGTCCCATGGCTACACCTTC.

The sample holds a few counts of this clonotype. The rearrangement joins TRBV28 to TRBJ2-5; D unresolved. V lost 4 bases and J lost 4, with 25 bases in between. In germline, CDR1 is MDHEN, CDR2 SYDVKM. The CDR3 sequence is 18 residues long. CDR3 coding DNA: TGTGCCAGCAGTTACCCCATTAGGACGGATCGAGATAGAGAGACCCAGTACTTC. Translation: CASSYPIRTDRDRETQYF.

V is TRBV3-1 and J is TRBJ2-1, with 13 bases matching TRBD2. The CDR3 loop spans 18 amino acids. CDR1 and CDR2 (germline): LGHDT, YNNKEL (reference sequence). J lost 9 bases, V lost 4 bases, and 15 bases had no gene match. For the CDR3, the DNA is TGTGCCAGCAGCCCTACAACTAGCGGGGGGGTCTTTGCGGGTGAGCAGTTCTTC. It yields the protein CASSPTTSGGVFAGEQFF.

Only a few counts were recorded for this clonotype. This chain links TRBV2 with TRBJ1-1, with 7 positions matching TRBD1. V shed 11 bases and J 1 base; nucleotides not matched to a gene: 10. Germline assignment: CDR1 SNHLY and CDR2 FYNNEI. CDR3 length equals 14 residues. DNA of the CDR3: TGTGCCCAAAGGGAGGGGGCGAGGAACACTGAAGCTTTCTTT. Its translation is CAQREGARNTEAFF. Filled out from reference TRBV2 and TRBJ1-1, the complete variable domain reads EPEVTQTPSHQVTQMGQEVILRCVPISNHLYFYWYRQILGQKVEFLVSFYNNEISEKSEIFDDQFSVERPDGSNFTLKIRSTKLEDSAMYFCAQREGARNTEAFFGQGTRLTVV.

In its sample, this clonotype was seen a few times. The chain links TRBV5-1 to TRBJ2-3; a weak D match, TRBD2 (5 bases). V was cut by 4 bases and J by 1 base, with 13 bases left in between. Germline CDR1 reads SGHRS; CDR2 reads YFSETQ. This CDR3 has 15 amino acids. CDR3 DNA sequence: TGCGCCAGCAGCCCGGAGGCGATTCGCACAGATACGCAGTATTTT. Translated: CASSPEAIRTDTQYF.

This clonotype occurred a few times. The DNA of the CDR3 is TGTGCCACCAGTGACCCCGGGGCAGCAGGAGAGACCCAGTACTTC. The encoded protein is CATSDPGAAGETQYF. The genes are TRBV24-1 and TRBJ2-5, with D perhaps being TRBD1 or TRBD2 (5 bases each). This CDR3 has 15 residues. The ends were cut back, 4 bases at V and 4 bases at J, with 15 bases in the middle. The germline CDR1 and CDR2 sequences are KGHDR and SFDVKD.

The chain has TRBV7-3 and TRBJ1-1, with TRBD1 matching over 10 bases. V was pared by 5 bases and J by 5 bases, with 8 bases of the junction left unmatched. Looked up from germline, CDR1 is SGHTA and CDR2 is FQGTGA. This CDR3 has 15 amino acids. For the CDR3, the DNA is TGTGCCAGCAGCCCTCCGACAGGGGGCGGTACTGAAGCTTTCTTT. Translating gives CASSPPTGGGTEAFF.

V gene TRBV6-2 or TRBV6-3 combines with J gene TRBJ2-2, with a tentative D call TRBD1 (5 bases). The ends were cut back, 7 bases at V and 8 bases at J, with 11 bases in the middle. CDR1 and CDR2 from the germline V gene are MNHEY and SVGEGT. The CDR3 loop spans 12 amino acids. The CDR3 DNA reads as TGTGCCAGCACAAGGGGATCAGGGGAGCTGTTTTTT. This codes for CASTRGSGELFF.

The chain employs TRBV7-3 and TRBJ2-1; D may be TRBD1 or TRBD2 (5 bases each). Trimming shortened V by 3 bases and J by 6 bases, and 18 bases separated the two germline ends. This CDR3 has 16 residues. Germline V gene lookup returns CDR1 SGHTA and CDR2 FQGTGA. CDR3 region: CASSFQGDAESNEQFF. As DNA, the CDR3 is TGTGCCAGCAGCTTCCAAGGGGACGCAGAGTCCAATGAGCAGTTCTTC.

The chain is built from TRBV6-6 and TRBJ1-1; D gene unclear. Germline CDR1 is MNHNY and CDR2 is SVGAGI (reference sequence). V was cut by 6 bases and J by 6 bases, with 14 bases left in between. The CDR3 runs to 13 residues. Here the CDR3 reads CASRPSGPPEAFF. The DNA for the CDR3 is TGTGCCAGCAGACCCTCCGGGCCACCTGAAGCTTTCTTT.

Many counts were recorded for this clonotype. The chain links TRBV4-2 to TRBJ2-5; D unresolved. The germline gives CDR1 LGHNA, CDR2 YNFKEQ. The CDR3 is made up of 15 amino acids. Trimming cost V 0 bases and J 2 bases, with 10 bases left between them. The CDR3, as DNA: TGTGCCAGCAGCCAAGATCGTCCAGGACAAGAGACCCAGTACTTC. Translated, it gives CASSQDRPGQETQYF.

The V gene is TRBV2, the J gene TRBJ2-1, with TRBD1 as a possible D gene (6 bases). The ends were cut back, 6 bases at V and 2 bases at J, with 11 bases in the middle. Per germline, CDR1 SNHLY and CDR2 FYNNEI. CDR3 length equals 14 residues. CDR3 protein: CASRDSVTYNEQFF. In DNA form, the CDR3 reads TGTGCCAGCAGGGACAGTGTTACCTACAATGAGCAGTTCTTC.

This clonotype was recorded a few times. CDR3: CASSFLDPGMKTQYF. Here the CDR3 DNA reads TGTGCCAGCAGTTTTCTGGACCCGGGGATGAAGACCCAGTACTTC. The chain links TRBV5-6 to TRBJ2-5, with a weak D call TRBD2 (5 bases). CDR1 SGHDT and CDR2 YYEEEE come from the germline V gene. This CDR3 contains 15 residues. V lost 5 bases and J lost 6, with 20 bases in between.

At least ten counts were recorded for this clonotype. V usage is TRBV5-5 and J usage is TRBJ2-5; D not resolved. Germline V gene lookup returns CDR1 SGHKS and CDR2 YYEKEE (reference sequence). This CDR3 spans 11 amino acids. Trimming pared 2 bases from V and 9 bases from J, leaving 8 bases between. The CDR3 DNA sequence: TGTGCCAGCAGCTTAGATCAGCCCCAGTACTTC. As protein: CASSLDQPQYF. The variable domain in full, with the rest retrieved from reference TRBV5-5 and TRBJ2-5, is DAGVTQSPTHLIKTRGQQVTLRCSPISGHKSVSWYQQVLGQGPQFIFQYYEKEERGRGNFPDRFSARQFPNYSSELNVNALLLGDSALYLCASSLDQPQYFGPGTRLLVL.

The CDR3 nucleotides are TGCAGTGCCCCCTGGTCGGGGGGCACAGATACGCAGTATTTT. It is translated as CSAPWSGGTDTQYF. V and J are TRBV20-1 and TRBJ2-3, with a tentative D call TRBD2 (6 bases). Germline assignment: CDR1 DFQATT and CDR2 SNEGSKA (reference sequence). CDR3 length equals 14 residues. V was cut by 6 bases and J by 1 base, with 14 bases left in between.